The clone carrying this TCR beta chain occurred a few times. Its antigen is undetermined. The germline V gene has CDR1 MNHNY and CDR2 SVGAGI (reference sequence). The V and J ends lost 4 bases and 0 bases respectively, with 9 bases between them. The CDR3 totals 14 residues. Researchers ran the PCR with 60 Vbeta and 13 Jbeta primers. Only in-frame clones appear in the TCRdb table, and some are missing; sequencing was by immunoSEQ multiplex PCR. This table has 180,000 or so clones, 9.5% appearing once. The data stem from a study of cytomegalovirus exposure and HLA in healthy donors. Study-wide points: Presence/absence analyses assumed roughly uniform sequencing depth across donors, which may not hold. Associated with cytomegalovirus, according to the listing, were about 160 TCR beta chains.

The sequencing input was PBMCs. V usage is TRBV6-6 and J usage is TRBJ1-1; TRBD1 is a possible D gene (5 bases). This sequence originates from a woman aged 30 to 39 in good health and CMV-seropositive. The CDR3 sequence: CASSLGQLNTEAFF. CDR3 DNA: TGTGCCAGCAGTTTAGGACAACTGAACACTGAAGCTTTCTTT.